This record concerns one T cell receptor (beta chain) sequence. TCRdb re-called the RT-PCR reads with MiXCR, one entry per CDR3 protein. The data contain 530,000 or so distinct CDR3 sequences, roughly 27% of them seen just once; the ten biggest clones take up less than 2.5%. The data derive from a study of response to subunit inactivated influenza vaccine. The CDR3 spans 14 residues. Trimming removed 0 bases from V and 1 base from J, with 7 bases in between. The germline V gene has CDR1 SGHKS and CDR2 YYEKEE (reference sequence). The sequencing used CD4+ T cells sorted from PBMCs, collected approximately 5 days after vaccination. The chain has TRBV5-5 and TRBJ2-5; D ambiguous. This TCR was sampled from a man between 50 and 59 years old who received an inactivated influenza vaccine. CDR3 in amino acids: CASSLEGIQETQYF. The CDR3 bases are TGTGCCAGCAGCTTGGAAGGGATCCAAGAGACCCAGTACTTC.